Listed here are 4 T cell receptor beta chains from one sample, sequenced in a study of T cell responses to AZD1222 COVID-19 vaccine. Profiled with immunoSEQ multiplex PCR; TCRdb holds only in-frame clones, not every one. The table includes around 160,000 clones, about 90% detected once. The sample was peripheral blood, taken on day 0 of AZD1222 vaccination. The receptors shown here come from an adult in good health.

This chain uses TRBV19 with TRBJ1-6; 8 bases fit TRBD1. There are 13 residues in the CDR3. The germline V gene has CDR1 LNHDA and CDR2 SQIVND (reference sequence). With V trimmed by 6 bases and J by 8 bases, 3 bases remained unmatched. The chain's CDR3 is CASSGQGDSPLHF. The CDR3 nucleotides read TGTGCCAGTAGCGGACAGGGTGATTCACCCCTCCACTTT.

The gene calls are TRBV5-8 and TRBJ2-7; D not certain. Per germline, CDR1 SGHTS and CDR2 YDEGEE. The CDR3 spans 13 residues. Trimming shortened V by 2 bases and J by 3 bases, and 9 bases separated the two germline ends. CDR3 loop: CASSFLGNYEQYF. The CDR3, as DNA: TGTGCCAGCAGCTTTTTGGGGAACTACGAGCAGTACTTC.

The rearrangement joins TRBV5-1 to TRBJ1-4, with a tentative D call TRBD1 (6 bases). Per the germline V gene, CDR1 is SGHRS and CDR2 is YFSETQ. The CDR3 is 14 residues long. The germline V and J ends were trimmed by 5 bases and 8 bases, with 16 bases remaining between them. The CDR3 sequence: CASREQGEMEKLFF. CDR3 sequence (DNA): TGCGCCAGCAGGGAACAGGGAGAAATGGAAAAACTGTTTTTT.

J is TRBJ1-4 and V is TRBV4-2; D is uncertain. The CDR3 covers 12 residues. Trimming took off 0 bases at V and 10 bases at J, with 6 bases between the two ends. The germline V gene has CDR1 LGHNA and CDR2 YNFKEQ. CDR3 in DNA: TGTGCCAGCAGCCAAGAGGGAGTAAAACTGTTTTTT. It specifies CASSQEGVKLFF.